Shown below are 32 T cell receptor beta chains from a single sample sequenced in a study of shared clonotypes between healthy human individuals. The repertoire was sequenced with immunoSEQ multiplex PCR; TCRdb's copy has only in-frame clones and lacks some. The table records roughly 1,100,000 clones, about 75% of them present only once. Sample: memory CD4+ T cells sorted from blood. The subset here: CD45RA-negative fraction. The receptors come from a man between 18 and 29 years old in good health.

The chain combines TRBV13 with TRBJ2-2; 7 bases fit TRBD1. This CDR3 contains 17 residues. Losses at the gene ends were 5 bases for V and 4 bases for J; bases not matched to a gene: 13. CDR1 is PRHDT, CDR2 FYEKMQ, per germline (reference sequence). The CDR3 DNA reads TGTGCCAGCAGCCCCAGAGGGACAGTTAAGTTCACCGGGGAGCTGTTTTTT. Its translation: CASSPRGTVKFTGELFF.

V and J are TRBV7-3 and TRBJ2-5; 10 bases match TRBD2. This CDR3 spans 14 amino acids. After removal of 5 bases from V and 2 bases from J, the junction contained 2 bases not matched to a gene. Germline assignment: CDR1 SGHTA and CDR2 FQGTGA. The DNA of the CDR3 is TGTGCCAGCAGCCCAGCGGGGGGGCAAGAGACCCAGTACTTC. It yields the protein CASSPAGGQETQYF. The variable domain in full, completed from reference TRBV7-3 and TRBJ2-5, reads GAGVSQTPSNKVTEKGKYVELRCDPISGHTALYWYRQSLGQGPEFLIYFQGTGAADDSGLPNDRFFAVRPEGSVSTLKIQRTERGDSAVYLCASSPAGGQETQYFGPGTRLLVL.

CDR3 residues: CAISDRGSTTDTQYF. The CDR3 DNA reads as TGTGCCATCAGCGACAGGGGATCGACCACAGATACGCAGTATTTT. The chain joins TRBV10-3 to TRBJ2-3, with 8 bases matching TRBD1. The germline gives CDR1 ENHRY, CDR2 SYGVKD. The CDR3 spans 15 residues. V lost 6 bases to trimming and J lost 2 bases; unmatched junction nucleotides: 7.

The chain combines TRBV10-3 with TRBJ1-1; D is perhaps TRBD1 (6 bases). The CDR3 is 15 amino acids. With 0 bases removed from V and 6 bases from J, the gap between germline ends came to 14 bases. Germline V gene lookup returns CDR1 ENHRY and CDR2 SYGVKD. The CDR3 sequence is CAISESGQGKSEAFF. In DNA, the CDR3 is TGTGCCATCAGTGAGTCGGGGCAGGGGAAGTCTGAAGCTTTCTTT.

This chain connects TRBV10-3 to TRBJ2-7, with 8 bases aligning to TRBD1. Germline lookup yields CDR1 ENHRY and CDR2 SYGVKD. This CDR3 is built from 14 residues. Trimming took 6 bases from V and 1 from J; bases not matched to a gene: 5. This CDR3 reads CAISDTGGSYEQYF. CDR3 nucleotides: TGTGCCATCAGCGACACAGGGGGATCCTACGAGCAGTACTTC.

The V gene is TRBV2, the J gene TRBJ2-6; D remains unclear. Trimming pared 5 bases from V and 0 bases from J, leaving 5 bases between. Germline CDR1 reads SNHLY; CDR2 reads FYNNEI. This CDR3 has 14 amino acids. The CDR3 loop reads CASSYSSGANVLTF. The CDR3 DNA reads TGTGCCAGCAGTTACAGCTCTGGGGCCAACGTCCTGACTTTC.

This clone came up a few times. The chain combines TRBV9 with TRBJ2-3; 14 bases map to TRBD2. The germline gives CDR1 SGDLS, CDR2 YYNGEE. V shed 4 bases, J shed 3 bases, and the junction held 7 bases outside the gene matches. CDR3 length: 17 residues. The CDR3 region is CASSSPGLAGVTDTQYF. CDR3 DNA: TGTGCCAGCAGCTCCCCGGGACTAGCGGGAGTTACAGATACGCAGTATTTT.

The chain carries TRBV6-1 and TRBJ2-7; 7 nucleotides match TRBD2. CDR1 and CDR2 (germline): MNHNS, SASEGT. The CDR3 covers 15 residues. The V segment lost 3 bases and the J segment 11 bases; nucleotides outside the gene matches: 16. CDR3 loop: CASSDFGGGPRVKYF. As DNA, the CDR3 is TGTGCCAGCAGTGATTTTGGGGGAGGGCCTCGTGTAAAGTACTTC.

This chain joins TRBV29-1 and TRBJ1-1; possibly TRBD1 for D (6 bases). Germline V gene lookup returns CDR1 SQVTM and CDR2 ANQGSEA. Trimming took off 3 bases at V and 3 bases at J, with 14 bases between the two ends. CDR3 length: 14 residues. CDR3 loop: CSVEEQGGYTEAFF. Written as DNA, the CDR3 is TGCAGCGTTGAGGAACAGGGCGGGTACACTGAAGCTTTCTTT.

A note on this clone: This clone may be a read error of a much larger clone one base away. The chain links TRBV11-1 to TRBJ2-1; D gene uncertain. Between the trimmed V and J ends, which lost 5 bases and 2 bases, there was a span of 4 bases. CDR3 length: 12 amino acids. Per germline, CDR1 SGHAT and CDR2 FQDESV (reference sequence). The CDR3 protein is CASSPAYNEQFF. DNA for the CDR3: TGTGCCAGCAGCCCGGCCTACAATGAGCAGTTCTTC.

This rearrangement joins TRBV12-5 to TRBJ2-7; TRBD2 matches at 10 bases. With 4 bases clipped from V and 3 bases from J, the junction kept 6 bases outside the gene matches. Germline CDR1 and CDR2: LGHNT and FRNRAP. The CDR3 is 15 amino acids. Here the CDR3 reads CASGSRTSGNYEQYF. CDR3 coding DNA: TGTGCTAGTGGTTCCAGAACTAGCGGGAACTACGAGCAGTACTTC.

This chain uses TRBV7-2 with TRBJ2-7; TRBD2 matches at 10 bases. CDR3 length: 15 amino acids. Germline V gene lookup returns CDR1 SGHTA and CDR2 FQGNSA. V lost 7 bases and J lost 3; bases outside the gene matches: 9. CDR3 residues: CASKQASGSIYEQYF. CDR3 bases: TGTGCCAGCAAACAGGCTAGCGGGAGTATCTACGAGCAGTACTTC.

J is TRBJ1-2 and V is TRBV2; the match to TRBD1 covers 12 bases. The junction had 4 bases not matched to a gene; V was cut back by 6 bases and J by 2 bases. This CDR3 region has 15 residues. Germline V gene sequence: CDR1 SNHLY, CDR2 FYNNEI. CDR3 sequence: CASSVGTGGNYGYTF. In DNA, the CDR3 is TGTGCCAGCAGCGTCGGGACAGGGGGCAACTATGGCTACACCTTC.

Comments on this clone: The sample has other DNA sequences that encode this CDR3 too. The CDR3 coding sequence is TGTGCCAGCAGCTTGGAAGCGAGAGAGACCCAGTACTTC. This gives the protein CASSLEARETQYF. The chain is built from TRBV5-4 and TRBJ2-5; D unresolved. Germline V CDR1 and CDR2: SGHNT, YYREEE (reference sequence). The length of the CDR3 is 13 residues. Trimming pared 0 bases from V and 4 bases from J, leaving 7 bases between.

Remarks on this clone: Given a far larger clone just one base away, this is likely a sequencing read error. CDR3 DNA sequence: TGTGCCAGCAGTAATACCAGGAGCGGCTACACCTTC. Its protein product is CASSNTRSGYTF. The chain links TRBV6-5 to TRBJ1-2, with D uncertain. Germline-derived CDR1 and CDR2 are MNHEY and SVGAGI. The CDR3 loop spans 12 amino acids. V was clipped by 5 bases and J by 8 bases, with 12 bases between them.

The rearrangement joins TRBV5-4 to TRBJ2-5; 8 bases map to TRBD1. Trimming took 3 bases from V and 3 from J; bases not matched to a gene: 1. This CDR3 spans 13 amino acids. CDR1 and CDR2 from the germline V gene are SGHNT and YYREEE (reference sequence). The DNA for the CDR3 is TGTGCCAGCAGCTCGGACAGGGAAGAGACCCAGTACTTC. Amino acid sequence: CASSSDREETQYF. The full variable domain, completed using reference TRBV5-4 and TRBJ2-5, is ETGVTQSPTHLIKTRGQQVTLRCSSQSGHNTVSWYQQALGQGPQFIFQYYREEENGRGNFPPRFSGLQFPNYSSELNVNALELDDSALYLCASSSDREETQYFGPGTRLLVL.

The V call is TRBV10-2, the J call TRBJ2-7, with 9 bases aligning to TRBD2. The ends lost 4 bases at V and 3 bases at J; junction bases unmatched: 7. This CDR3 has 15 amino acids. Germline loops: CDR1 WSHSY, CDR2 SAAADI. CDR3 protein: CASSGAGGVNYEQYF. The CDR3 nucleotides are TGCGCCAGCAGTGGTGCGGGAGGGGTGAACTACGAGCAGTACTTC.

The V gene is TRBV5-6, the J gene TRBJ2-5; the D call may be TRBD1 or TRBD2 (6 bases each). The CDR3 is 15 residues long. Germline assignment: CDR1 SGHDT and CDR2 YYEEEE. The V gene lost 0 bases and the J gene lost 5 bases, with 14 bases spanning the gap. The CDR3 here is CASSLVRGLGETQYF. CDR3 DNA: TGTGCCAGCAGCTTGGTTCGGGGGCTCGGGGAGACCCAGTACTTC.

This clone has only one observation. The chain carries TRBV2 and TRBJ2-5; D gene ambiguous. CDR3 length equals 14 residues. Germline CDR1 and CDR2: SNHLY and FYNNEI. V was shortened by 3 bases and J by 2 bases, with 10 bases between the two germline ends. The CDR3 coding sequence is TGTGCCAGCAGTGAGCACAGCCTTCAAGAGACCCAGTACTTC. Translated, it gives CASSEHSLQETQYF.

The V call is TRBV7-9, the J call TRBJ1-5; 9 bases fit TRBD1. The CDR3 extends over 17 amino acids. V was clipped by 3 bases and J by 4 bases; unmatched bases: 10. CDR1 is SEHNR, CDR2 FQNEAQ, per germline (reference sequence). CDR3 bases: TGTGCCAGCAGCTTGTGGACCGGACAGGGGAGAAATCAGCCCCAGCATTTT. Translation: CASSLWTGQGRNQPQHF.

This clone was counted only a few times. This chain links TRBV27 with TRBJ1-2; possibly TRBD1 for D (5 bases). Germline V gene sequence: CDR1 MNHEY, CDR2 SMNVEV (reference sequence). V gave up 5 bases and J gave up 1 base, with 17 bases separating them. CDR3 length equals 16 residues. The CDR3 sequence: CASSAGRGIGNYGYTF. The CDR3 bases are TGTGCCAGCAGTGCCGGCCGGGGGATCGGTAACTATGGCTACACCTTC.

The chain carries TRBV5-1 and TRBJ2-7, with 7 bases identical to TRBD1. CDR1 and CDR2 from the germline V gene are SGHRS and YFSETQ. The CDR3 covers 13 residues. V dropped 3 bases and J dropped 1; count of bases not matched to a gene: 1. The CDR3 coding sequence is TGCGCCAGCAGCTCGGGACAGTCCTACGAGCAGTACTTC. Protein product: CASSSGQSYEQYF.

The rearrangement uses TRBV11-2 and TRBJ2-7; tentative D call: TRBD2 (6 bases). Germline-derived CDR1 and CDR2 are SGHAT and FQNNGV. This CDR3 spans 18 amino acids. Trimming removed 4 bases from V and 6 bases from J, with 28 bases in between. CDR3 in DNA: TGTGCCAGCAGCTCCGCCGCCGGCCGGGTCGGCGGGAAGGCCGAGCAGTACTTC. Amino acid sequence: CASSSAAGRVGGKAEQYF.

This chain joins TRBV7-9 and TRBJ2-4, with D unclear. Germline V gene lookup returns CDR1 SEHNR and CDR2 FQNEAQ (reference sequence). The CDR3 extends over 14 amino acids. Between the trimmed V and J ends, which lost 0 bases and 6 bases, there was a span of 9 bases. CDR3: CASSLALGRNIQYF. In DNA, the CDR3 is TGTGCCAGCAGCTTAGCCCTGGGCCGAAACATTCAGTACTTC.

The V call is TRBV10-2, the J call TRBJ1-1; 9 nucleotides align to TRBD1. V was pared by 4 bases and J by 6 bases, with 3 bases of the junction left unmatched. Germline loops: CDR1 WSHSY, CDR2 SAAADI. CDR3 length: 13 amino acids. CDR3 region: CASSGQGVAEAFF. The CDR3 DNA reads TGCGCCAGCAGTGGACAGGGGGTCGCTGAAGCTTTCTTT.

This chain uses TRBV19 with TRBJ1-1; 9 bases agree with TRBD1. Germline V lookup: CDR1 LNHDA, CDR2 SQIVND (reference sequence). The CDR3 spans 17 residues. The V and J ends lost 4 bases and 0 bases, in that order; junction bases with no gene match: 9. The CDR3 sequence is CASSTRTGVLMNTEAFF. The DNA for the CDR3 is TGTGCCAGTAGTACCCGGACAGGGGTCCTCATGAACACTGAAGCTTTCTTT.

This chain links TRBV28 with TRBJ2-2; no clear D gene. V dropped 4 bases and J dropped 2 bases, with 5 bases sitting between them. Germline V gene data show CDR1 as MDHEN and CDR2 as SYDVKM. CDR3 length: 13 residues. CDR3 amino acids: CASSWSNTGELFF. The CDR3 DNA reads TGTGCCAGCAGTTGGTCCAACACCGGGGAGCTGTTTTTT.

The chain couples TRBV11-2 to TRBJ1-6; possible D gene TRBD1, 5 bases. V lost 6 bases, J lost 4 bases, and 13 bases lay in between. The CDR3 extends over 15 amino acids. CDR1 is SGHAT, CDR2 FQNNGV, per germline. CDR3 bases: TGTGCCAGCAGACAGGAGACGACTTATAATTCACCCCTCCACTTT. Encoded protein: CASRQETTYNSPLHF.

The J gene is TRBJ2-3, the V gene TRBV7-8, with 8 bases lining up with TRBD2. This CDR3 comprises 15 residues. Germline CDR1 reads SGHVS; CDR2 reads FQNEAQ. Unmatched junction bases numbered 5, after V lost 5 bases and J lost 1 base. CDR3 region: CASSPSGGGTDTQYF. CDR3 bases: TGTGCCAGCAGCCCATCGGGAGGGGGCACAGATACGCAGTATTTT. The variable domain in full, completed from reference TRBV7-8 and TRBJ2-3, reads GAGVSQSPRYKVAKRGQDVALRCDPISGHVSLFWYQQALGQGPEFLTYFQNEAQLDKSGLPSDRFFAERPEGSVSTLKIQRTQQEDSAVYLCASSPSGGGTDTQYFGPGTRLTVL.

J is TRBJ1-2 and V is TRBV5-4; no firm D call. In germline, CDR1 is SGHNT, CDR2 YYREEE (reference sequence). The CDR3 runs to 15 residues. The V and J ends lost 6 bases and 4 bases respectively, with 19 bases between them. The CDR3 sequence is CASTQSAGGFYGYTF. In nucleotides, the CDR3 is TGTGCCAGCACCCAATCCGCTGGAGGGTTCTATGGCTACACCTTC.

J is TRBJ2-7 and V is TRBV30; TRBD1 is a possible D gene (6 bases). There are 13 residues in the CDR3. From germline, CDR1 is GTSNPN and CDR2 SVGIG (reference sequence). Between the trimmed V and J ends, which lost 4 bases and 0 bases, there was a span of 10 bases. CDR3 sequence reads: CAWNNRDSYEQYF. CDR3 nucleotide sequence: TGTGCCTGGAACAACAGGGACTCCTACGAGCAGTACTTC.

This clone has at least ten counts. The chain employs TRBV19 and TRBJ1-1, with no clear D. This CDR3 comprises 13 residues. V was clipped by 1 base and J by 3 bases, with 6 bases between them. Per the germline V gene, CDR1 is LNHDA and CDR2 is SQIVND (reference sequence). The CDR3 sequence is CASSIAVDTEAFF. CDR3 nucleotide sequence: TGTGCCAGTAGTATAGCAGTAGACACTGAAGCTTTCTTT.